A selection of T cell receptor beta chains follows, all from one sample in a study of glioma-infiltrating T cells. TCRdb called the multiplex PCR reads again in MiXCR, with one record for every CDR3 protein. The table has some 190,000 distinct CDR3 sequences, 30% to 40% seen once. Material for sequencing was glioma tissue, nonneoplastic brain tissue, or PBMCs (not recorded which). Receptors were obtained from a human donor with low-grade glioma or glioblastoma, undergoing nonglioma brain surgery, or in good health (not recorded which). CDR3s include the opening cysteine and the closing phenylalanine or tryptophan. A D gene is named only where the DNA matches it firmly. Clone size is given for some rows only: seen once, a few or many times, or a class if the clone is expanded.

>TRBV12-3/TRBV12-4|many|TRBJ2-3|-
TGTGCCAGCACCCTGTCAGGGACGCAGTATTTT
CASTLSGTQYF
>TRBV28|many|TRBJ2-5|-
TGTGCCAGCATTAGGACAGCCGTAAAAGAGACCCAGTACTTC
CASIRTAVKETQYF
>TRBV7-2|many|TRBJ2-1|TRBD2
TGTGCCAGCAGCCCCGGACTAGTCTCCTACAATGAGCAGTTCTTC
CASSPGLVSYNEQFF
>TRBV28|many|TRBJ2-7|TRBD2
TGTGCCAGCAATTCTCCGGGACTAGCGGCTTACGAGCAGTACTTC
CASNSPGLAAYEQYF
>TRBV7-9|few|TRBJ2-1|-
TGTGCCAGCAACATAGGGGGGGGGACTCCATACAATGAGCAGTTCTTC
CASNIGGGTPYNEQFF
>TRBV12-3/TRBV12-4|-|TRBJ2-6|-
TGTGCCAGCAGTCCGGTGGCTGGGGCCAACGTCCTGACTTTC
CASSPVAGANVLTF
>TRBV7-3|many|TRBJ2-3|-
TGTGCCAGCAGCGTAATAAGGGATACAGATACGCAGTATTTT
CASSVIRDTDTQYF
>TRBV20-1|many|TRBJ1-2|-
TGCAGTGCTACAGAGGGGGGCGCTGACTATGGCTACACCTTC
CSATEGGADYGYTF
>TRBV7-2|many|TRBJ2-1|TRBD1
TGTGCCAGCAGCTCCCAGACAGGGACGGATGAGCAGTTCTTC
CASSSQTGTDEQFF
>TRBV20-1|many|TRBJ1-2|-
TGCAGTGCTAGGGTTCAGGTTGGCTACACCTTC
CSARVQVGYTF
>TRBV20-1|many|TRBJ1-5|-
TGCAGTGCGAAAAAAGGCGGCTATAGCAATCAGCCCCAGCATTTT
CSAKKGGYSNQPQHF
>TRBV29-1|-|TRBJ1-1|TRBD1
TGCAGCGTTGAAACTCAAGGGGGCCGGACTGAAGCTTTCTTT
CSVETQGGRTEAFF
>TRBV3-1|-|TRBJ2-3|-
TGTGCCGGCAGCTTGAGGGCAGATAGTAGCACAGATACGCAGTATTTT
CAGSLRADSSTDTQYF
>TRBV11-2|few|TRBJ2-7|TRBD1
TGTGCCAGCAGCCCCAGGGGGACAAGGAGCTACGAGCAGTACTTC
CASSPRGTRSYEQYF
>TRBV6-1|many|TRBJ2-5|-
TGTGCCAGCAGTCTGGTTTTACGGGAGACCCAGTACTTC
CASSLVLRETQYF
>TRBV6-1|many|TRBJ1-1|-
TGTGCCAGCAGCCCCCGAGGGGACGGCACTGAAGCTTTCTTT
CASSPRGDGTEAFF
>TRBV2|many|TRBJ1-5|-
TGTGCCAGCAATCAGGGGAATCAGCCCCAGCATTTT
CASNQGNQPQHF
>TRBV24-1|-|TRBJ2-2|-
TGTGCCACCAGTGACTTGTGGGGGACCGGGGAGCTGTTTTTT
CATSDLWGTGELFF
>TRBV24-1|many|TRBJ1-1|-
TGTGCCACCAGTGATTTTAGGAGGGGAGGGGATCGAAGGACTGAAGCTTTCTTT
CATSDFRRGGDRRTEAFF
>TRBV6-2/TRBV6-3|many|TRBJ2-3|-
TGTGCCAGCAGTTACTCAGTAGGGCAGGCAGATACGCAGTATTTT
CASSYSVGQADTQYF
>TRBV20-1|-|TRBJ2-7|TRBD2
TGCAGTGCTAATCCGGGACTAGCGGGAGGTGCCTCCTACGAGCAGTACTTC
CSANPGLAGGASYEQYF
>TRBV7-2|many|TRBJ2-7|-
TGTGCCAGCAGCTTAGACTATTACTCCTACGAGCAGTACTTC
CASSLDYYSYEQYF
>TRBV7-9|many|TRBJ2-7|-
TGTGCCAGCAGCCGTGAGATCTTCTACGAGCAGTACTTC
CASSREIFYEQYF
>TRBV11-2|-|TRBJ2-3|-
TGTGCCAGCAGCTTACCACCGACACTGGATACGCAGTATTTT
CASSLPPTLDTQYF
>TRBV9|-|TRBJ2-1|TRBD2
TGTGCCAGCAGCGTAGGTAGCGGGAATACGAATGAGCAGTTCTTC
CASSVGSGNTNEQFF
>TRBV6-1|many|TRBJ2-7|TRBD1
TGTGCCAGCAGTCCCCGGGACAGGGGCTACGAGCAGTACTTC
CASSPRDRGYEQYF
>TRBV5-4|few|TRBJ2-1|-
TGTGCCAGCAGCCTCCGAGGTAGCGGCAATGAGCAGTTCTTC
CASSLRGSGNEQFF
>TRBV4-1|many|TRBJ2-3|TRBD1
TGCGCCAGCAGCCCATGGACAGGTAGCACAGATACGCAGTATTTT
CASSPWTGSTDTQYF
>TRBV3-1|many|TRBJ2-1|TRBD2
TGTGCCAGCAGCCAAGATAGCGGGAGGAACGGTGAGCAGTTCTTC
CASSQDSGRNGEQFF
>TRBV4-3|-|TRBJ2-5|-
TGCGCCAGCAGCCAAGACCGAATGGCAGAGACCCAGTACTTC
CASSQDRMAETQYF
>TRBV10-3|many|TRBJ1-1|-
TGTGCCATCAGTGATGGAGATCGGAACACTGAAGCTTTCTTT
CAISDGDRNTEAFF
>TRBV29-1|few|TRBJ2-5|-
TGCAGCGTTGAGGGCCCCCCGGAGACCCAGTACTTC
CSVEGPPETQYF
>TRBV19|-|TRBJ2-7|TRBD2
TGTGCCAGTAGTATACCGGGACTAGCGGGACGTTACGAGCAGTACTTC
CASSIPGLAGRYEQYF
>TRBV5-4|-|TRBJ2-1|-
TGTGTCAGCAGCTTAGACCTAGTCAATGAGCAGTTCTTC
CVSSLDLVNEQFF
>TRBV6-2/TRBV6-3|many|TRBJ2-7|TRBD2
TGTGCCAGCAGGAAGACTAGCGGGAGCTCCTACGAGCAGTACTTC
CASRKTSGSSYEQYF
>TRBV12-3/TRBV12-4|-|TRBJ2-7|TRBD2
TGTGCCAGCACAGCTACTAGCGGGACCTACGAGCAGTACTTC
CASTATSGTYEQYF
>TRBV10-3|few|TRBJ2-7|-
TGTGCCATCAGCCTAGGTTTTCTTCGGAGCTCCTACGAGCAGTACTTC
CAISLGFLRSSYEQYF
>TRBV3-1|-|TRBJ2-1|TRBD2
TGTGCCAGCAGCCAAGATTTAGCACTAGCGGGAGTCAATGAGCAGTTCTTC
CASSQDLALAGVNEQFF
>TRBV29-1|-|TRBJ1-1|-
TGCAGTTCCGCCAGGGACGAAAGAGAGTTCTTT
CSSARDEREFF
>TRBV7-2|many|TRBJ2-2|TRBD1
TGTGCCAGCAGCCCTGGACAGGGGCCCGGGGAGCTGTTTTTT
CASSPGQGPGELFF
>TRBV3-1|few|TRBJ1-3|-
TGTGCCAGCAGCCCCCGGAACCTCGGAAACACCATATATTTT
CASSPRNLGNTIYF
>TRBV4-1|-|TRBJ2-5|TRBD2
TGCGCCAGCAGCCAAGATAGGTCGACTAGCGGGAGGGCCGCGGAGACCCAGTACTTC
CASSQDRSTSGRAAETQYF
>TRBV5-4|many|TRBJ2-1|-
TGTGCCAGCAGCCCAGGACCTAGCTCCTACAATGAGCAGTTCTTC
CASSPGPSSYNEQFF